Sequencing of this T cell receptor (beta chain) was carried out in a study of blood T cell repertoires in COVID-19. Study at large: Acute and convalescent COVID-19 samples came from the United States, Italy and Spain. The cDNA or gDNA used as material had been derived from T cells, B-cell-depleted T cells, or PBMCs.

Per the original methods: Amplification from reference gene primers served as the basis for estimated nucleated cell counts. Sequenced by immunoSEQ multiplex PCR; TCRdb stores in-frame clones only, minus some. The DNA gave D and trimming, while V, J and clone size come from that table. Of 55,000 to 80,000 clones listed, roughly 87% were seen once; the top ten hold roughly 8%. Sequences were obtained from peripheral blood. The receptor was isolated from a man between 45 and 60 years old with active COVID-19.

The CDR3 sequence is CASSLRLGSEEQFF. In DNA form, the CDR3 reads TGTGCCAGCAGCCTTAGACTAGGTTCAGAAGAGCAGTTCTTC. The chain carries TRBV5-6 and TRBJ2-1; D is possibly TRBD2 (6 bases). This CDR3 is 14 amino acids long. Germline CDR1 is SGHDT and CDR2 is YYEEEE. The V end lost 4 bases, the J end lost 10 bases, and 18 bases lay between the germline ends.